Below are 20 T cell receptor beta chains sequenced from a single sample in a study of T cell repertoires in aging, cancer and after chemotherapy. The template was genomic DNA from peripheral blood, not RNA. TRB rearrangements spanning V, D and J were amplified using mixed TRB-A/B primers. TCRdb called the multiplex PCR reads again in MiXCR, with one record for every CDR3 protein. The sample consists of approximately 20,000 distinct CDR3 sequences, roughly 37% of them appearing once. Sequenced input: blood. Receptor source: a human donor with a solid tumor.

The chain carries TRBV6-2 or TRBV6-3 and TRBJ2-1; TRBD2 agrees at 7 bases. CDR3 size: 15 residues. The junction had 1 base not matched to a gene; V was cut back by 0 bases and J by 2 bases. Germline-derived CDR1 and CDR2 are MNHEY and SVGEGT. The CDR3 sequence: CASSYSSGAYNEQFF. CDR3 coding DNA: TGTGCCAGCAGTTACTCAAGCGGGGCCTACAATGAGCAGTTCTTC.

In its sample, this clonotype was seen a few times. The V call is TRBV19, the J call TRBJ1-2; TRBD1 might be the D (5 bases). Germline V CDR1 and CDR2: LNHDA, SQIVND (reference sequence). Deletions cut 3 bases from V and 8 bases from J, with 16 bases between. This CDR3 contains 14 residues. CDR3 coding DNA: TGTGCCAGTAGTATCTCCGACAGAGGCTGGGGCTACACCTTC. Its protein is CASSISDRGWGYTF. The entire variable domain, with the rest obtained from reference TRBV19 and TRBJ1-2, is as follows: DGGITQSPKYLFRKEGQNVTLSCEQNLNHDAMYWYRQDPGQGLRLIYYSQIVNDFQKGDIAEGYSVSREKKESFPLTVTSAQKNPTAFYLCASSISDRGWGYTFGSGTRLTVV.

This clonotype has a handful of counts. CDR3 nucleotide sequence: TGTGCCAGCAGTTTCAGGGTGGGTCAGCCCCAGCATTTT. This sequence encodes CASSFRVGQPQHF. The chain joins TRBV12-3 or TRBV12-4 to TRBJ1-5, with a tentative D call TRBD1 (5 bases). V lost 3 bases and J 6 bases, leaving 9 bases between the germline ends. The CDR3 is made up of 13 amino acids.

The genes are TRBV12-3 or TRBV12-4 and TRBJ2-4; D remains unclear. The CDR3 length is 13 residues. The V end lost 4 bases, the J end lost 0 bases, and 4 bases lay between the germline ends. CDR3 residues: CASSSTAKNIQYF. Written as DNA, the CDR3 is TGTGCCAGCAGTTCAACAGCCAAAAACATTCAGTACTTC.

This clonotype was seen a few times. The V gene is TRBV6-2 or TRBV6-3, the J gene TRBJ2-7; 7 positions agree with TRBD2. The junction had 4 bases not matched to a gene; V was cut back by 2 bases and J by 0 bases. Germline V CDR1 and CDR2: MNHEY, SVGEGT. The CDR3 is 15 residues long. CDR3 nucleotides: TGTGCCAGCAGTTACGCAAGGGACTACTCCTACGAGCAGTACTTC. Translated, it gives CASSYARDYSYEQYF.

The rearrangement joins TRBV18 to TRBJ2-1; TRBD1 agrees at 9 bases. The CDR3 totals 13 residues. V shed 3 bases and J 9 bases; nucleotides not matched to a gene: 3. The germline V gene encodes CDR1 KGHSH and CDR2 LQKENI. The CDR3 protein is CASSPDRGSEQFF. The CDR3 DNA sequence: TGTGCCAGCTCACCCGACAGGGGGAGTGAGCAGTTCTTC.

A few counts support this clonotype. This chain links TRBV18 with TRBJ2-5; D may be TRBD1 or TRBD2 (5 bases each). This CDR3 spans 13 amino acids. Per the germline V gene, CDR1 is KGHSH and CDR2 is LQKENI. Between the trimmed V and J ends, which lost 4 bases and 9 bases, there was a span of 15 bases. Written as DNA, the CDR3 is TGTGCCAGCTCACGGGGCACGGACGGGGCCCAGTACTTC. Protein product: CASSRGTDGAQYF.

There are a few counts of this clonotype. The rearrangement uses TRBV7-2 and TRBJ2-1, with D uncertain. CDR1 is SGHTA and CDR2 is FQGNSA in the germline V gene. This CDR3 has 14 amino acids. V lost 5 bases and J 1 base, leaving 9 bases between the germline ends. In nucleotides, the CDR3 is TGTGCCAGCAGCCAGCCCGGATCCTACAATGAGCAGTTCTTC. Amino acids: CASSQPGSYNEQFF. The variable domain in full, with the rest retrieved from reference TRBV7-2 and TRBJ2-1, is GAGVSQSPSNKVTEKGKDVELRCDPISGHTALYWYRQSLGQGLEFLIYFQGNSAPDKSGLPSDRFSAERTGGSVSTLTIQRTQQEDSAVYLCASSQPGSYNEQFFGPGTRLTVL.

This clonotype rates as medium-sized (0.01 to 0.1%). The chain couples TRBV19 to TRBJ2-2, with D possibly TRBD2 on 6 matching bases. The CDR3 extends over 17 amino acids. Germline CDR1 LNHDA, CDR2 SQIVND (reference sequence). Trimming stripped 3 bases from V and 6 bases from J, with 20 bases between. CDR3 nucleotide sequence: TGTGCCAGTAGTATCGGGCTGTTTGGGGGGAGACCCGGGGAGCTGTTTTTT. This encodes CASSIGLFGGRPGELFF. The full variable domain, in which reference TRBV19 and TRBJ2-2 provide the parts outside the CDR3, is DGGITQSPKYLFRKEGQNVTLSCEQNLNHDAMYWYRQDPGQGLRLIYYSQIVNDFQKGDIAEGYSVSREKKESFPLTVTSAQKNPTAFYLCASSIGLFGGRPGELFFGEGSRLTVL.

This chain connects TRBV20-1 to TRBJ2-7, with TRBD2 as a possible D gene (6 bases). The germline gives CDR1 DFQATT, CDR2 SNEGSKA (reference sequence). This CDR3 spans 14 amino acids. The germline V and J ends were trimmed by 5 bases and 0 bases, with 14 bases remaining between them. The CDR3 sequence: CSAGGRVFSYEQYF. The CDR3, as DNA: TGCAGTGCTGGAGGGCGGGTCTTCTCCTACGAGCAGTACTTC.

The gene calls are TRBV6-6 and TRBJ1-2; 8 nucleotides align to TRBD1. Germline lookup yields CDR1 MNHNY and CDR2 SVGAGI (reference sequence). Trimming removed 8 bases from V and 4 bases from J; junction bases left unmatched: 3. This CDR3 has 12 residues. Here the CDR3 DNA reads TGTGCCAGCGGACAGGGAGGCTATGGCTACACCTTC. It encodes CASGQGGYGYTF.

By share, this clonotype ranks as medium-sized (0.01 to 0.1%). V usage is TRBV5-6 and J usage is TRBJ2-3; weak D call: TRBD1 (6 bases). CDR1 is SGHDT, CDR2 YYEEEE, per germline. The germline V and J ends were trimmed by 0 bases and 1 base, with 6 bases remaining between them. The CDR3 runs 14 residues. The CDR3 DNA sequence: TGTGCCAGCAGCTTGGAGGGGGGCACAGATACGCAGTATTTT. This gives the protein CASSLEGGTDTQYF.

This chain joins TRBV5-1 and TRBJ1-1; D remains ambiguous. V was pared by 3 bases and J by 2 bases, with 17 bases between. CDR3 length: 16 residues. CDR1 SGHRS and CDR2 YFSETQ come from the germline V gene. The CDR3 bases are TGCGCCAGCAGCTCAAGGTTCGTGGGCGGAAACACTGAAGCTTTCTTT. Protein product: CASSSRFVGGNTEAFF.

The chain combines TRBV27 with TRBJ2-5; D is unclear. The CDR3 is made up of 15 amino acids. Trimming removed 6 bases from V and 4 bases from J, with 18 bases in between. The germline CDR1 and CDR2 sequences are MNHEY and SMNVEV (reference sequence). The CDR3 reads CASRTGHMGLETQYF. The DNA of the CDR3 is TGTGCCAGCAGGACCGGCCATATGGGTCTAGAGACCCAGTACTTC.

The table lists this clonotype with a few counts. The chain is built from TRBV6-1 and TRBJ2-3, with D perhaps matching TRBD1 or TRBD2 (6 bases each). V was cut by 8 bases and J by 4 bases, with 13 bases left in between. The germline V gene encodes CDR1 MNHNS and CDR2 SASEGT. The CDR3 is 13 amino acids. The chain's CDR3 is CASSDRRADTQYF. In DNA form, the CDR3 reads TGTGCCAGCTCCGACAGGAGGGCAGATACGCAGTATTTT.

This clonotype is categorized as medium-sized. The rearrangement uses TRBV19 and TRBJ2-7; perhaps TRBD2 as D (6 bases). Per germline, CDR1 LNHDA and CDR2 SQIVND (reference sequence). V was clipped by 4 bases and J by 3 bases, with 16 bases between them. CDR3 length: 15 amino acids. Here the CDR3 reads CASSTSTLANYEQYF. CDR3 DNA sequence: TGTGCCAGTAGTACGTCAACCCTAGCGAACTACGAGCAGTACTTC.

CDR3 residues: CASSLVGNTIYF. Written as DNA, the CDR3 is TGTGCCAGCAGCTTAGTTGGAAACACCATATATTTT. V is TRBV7-2 and J is TRBJ1-3; D remains unclear. Per germline, CDR1 SGHTA and CDR2 FQGNSA. This CDR3 contains 12 residues. V gave up 1 base and J gave up 3 bases, with 1 base separating them. Supplemented by reference TRBV7-2 and TRBJ1-3, the full variable domain reads GAGVSQSPSNKVTEKGKDVELRCDPISGHTALYWYRQSLGQGLEFLIYFQGNSAPDKSGLPSDRFSAERTGGSVSTLTIQRTQQEDSAVYLCASSLVGNTIYFGEGSWLTVV.

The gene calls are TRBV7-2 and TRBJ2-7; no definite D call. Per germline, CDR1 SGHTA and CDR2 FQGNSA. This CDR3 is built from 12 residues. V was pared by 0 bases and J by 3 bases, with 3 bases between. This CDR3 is CASSLADYEQYF. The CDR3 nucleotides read TGTGCCAGCAGCTTAGCTGACTACGAGCAGTACTTC. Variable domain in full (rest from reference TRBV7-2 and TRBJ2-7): GAGVSQSPSNKVTEKGKDVELRCDPISGHTALYWYRQSLGQGLEFLIYFQGNSAPDKSGLPSDRFSAERTGGSVSTLTIQRTQQEDSAVYLCASSLADYEQYFGPGTRLTVT.

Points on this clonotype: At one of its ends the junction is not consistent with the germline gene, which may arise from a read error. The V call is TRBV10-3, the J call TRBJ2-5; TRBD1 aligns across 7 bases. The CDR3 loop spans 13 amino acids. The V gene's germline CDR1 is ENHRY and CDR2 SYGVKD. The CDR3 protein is CAISGDSQETQCF. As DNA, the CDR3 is TGTGCCATCAGCGGGGACAGCCAAGAGACCCAGTGCTTC.

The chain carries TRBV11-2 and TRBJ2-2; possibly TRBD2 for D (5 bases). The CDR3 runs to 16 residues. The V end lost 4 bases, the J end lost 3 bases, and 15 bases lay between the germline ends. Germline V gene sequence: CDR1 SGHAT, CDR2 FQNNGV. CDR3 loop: CASSSSHFKDTGELFF. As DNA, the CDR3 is TGTGCCAGCAGCTCTAGCCACTTTAAGGACACCGGGGAGCTGTTTTTT.